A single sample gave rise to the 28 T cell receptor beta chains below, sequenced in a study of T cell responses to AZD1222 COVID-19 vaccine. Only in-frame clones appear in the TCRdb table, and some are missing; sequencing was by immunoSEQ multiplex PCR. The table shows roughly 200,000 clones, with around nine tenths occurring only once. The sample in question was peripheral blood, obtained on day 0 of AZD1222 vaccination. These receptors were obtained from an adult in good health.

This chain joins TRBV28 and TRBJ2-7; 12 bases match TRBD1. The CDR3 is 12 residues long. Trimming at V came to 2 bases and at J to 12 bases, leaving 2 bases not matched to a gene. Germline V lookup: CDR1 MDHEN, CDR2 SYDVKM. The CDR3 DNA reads TGTGCCAGCAGTTTAACGGGACAGGGGGCGTACTTC. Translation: CASSLTGQGAYF.

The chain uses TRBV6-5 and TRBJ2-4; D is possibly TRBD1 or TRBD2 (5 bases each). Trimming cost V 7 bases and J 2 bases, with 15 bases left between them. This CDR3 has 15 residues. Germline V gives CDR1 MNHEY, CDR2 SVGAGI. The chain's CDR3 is CASTRARGTKNIQYF. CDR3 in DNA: TGTGCCAGCACAAGAGCGAGGGGCACCAAAAACATTCAGTACTTC.

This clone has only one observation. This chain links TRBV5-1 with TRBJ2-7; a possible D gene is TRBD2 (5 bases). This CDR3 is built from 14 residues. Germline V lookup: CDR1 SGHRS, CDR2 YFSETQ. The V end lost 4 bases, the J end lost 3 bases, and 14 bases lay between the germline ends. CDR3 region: CASSERASFYEQYF. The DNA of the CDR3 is TGCGCCAGCAGCGAGAGGGCATCGTTCTACGAGCAGTACTTC.

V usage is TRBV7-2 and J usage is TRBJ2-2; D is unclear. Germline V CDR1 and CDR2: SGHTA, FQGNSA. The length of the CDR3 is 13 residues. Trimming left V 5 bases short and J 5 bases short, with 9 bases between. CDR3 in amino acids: CASSQQVTGELFF. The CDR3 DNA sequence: TGTGCCAGCAGCCAGCAGGTGACCGGGGAGCTGTTTTTT.

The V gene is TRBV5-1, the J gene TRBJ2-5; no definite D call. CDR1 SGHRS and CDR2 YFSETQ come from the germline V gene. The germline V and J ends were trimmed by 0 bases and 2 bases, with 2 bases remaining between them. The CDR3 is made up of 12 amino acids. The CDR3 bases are TGCGCCAGCAGCTTGGAGCAAGAGACCCAGTACTTC. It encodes CASSLEQETQYF.

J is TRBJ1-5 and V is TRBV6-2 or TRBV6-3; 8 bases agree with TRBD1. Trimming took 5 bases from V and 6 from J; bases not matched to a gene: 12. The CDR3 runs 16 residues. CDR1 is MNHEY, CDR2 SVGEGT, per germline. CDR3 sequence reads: CASSPIRQGTSQPQHF. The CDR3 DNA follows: TGTGCCAGCAGTCCCATCCGACAGGGGACTAGTCAGCCCCAGCATTTT.

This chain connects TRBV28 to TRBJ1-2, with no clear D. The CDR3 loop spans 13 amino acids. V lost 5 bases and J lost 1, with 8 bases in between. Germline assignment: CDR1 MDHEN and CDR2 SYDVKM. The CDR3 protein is CASSLPSNYGYTF. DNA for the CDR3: TGTGCCAGCAGTCTCCCAAGTAACTATGGCTACACCTTC.

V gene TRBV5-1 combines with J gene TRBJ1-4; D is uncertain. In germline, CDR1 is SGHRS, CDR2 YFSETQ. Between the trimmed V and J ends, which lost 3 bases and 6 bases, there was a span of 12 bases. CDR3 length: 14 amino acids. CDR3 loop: CASSYQRQDEKLFF. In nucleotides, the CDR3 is TGCGCCAGCAGCTACCAAAGACAAGATGAAAAACTGTTTTTT. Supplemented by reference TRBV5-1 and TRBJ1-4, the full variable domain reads KAGVTQTPRYLIKTRGQQVTLSCSPISGHRSVSWYQQTPGQGLQFLFEYFSETQRNKGNFPGRFSGRQFSNSRSEMNVSTLELGDSALYLCASSYQRQDEKLFFGSGTQLSVL.

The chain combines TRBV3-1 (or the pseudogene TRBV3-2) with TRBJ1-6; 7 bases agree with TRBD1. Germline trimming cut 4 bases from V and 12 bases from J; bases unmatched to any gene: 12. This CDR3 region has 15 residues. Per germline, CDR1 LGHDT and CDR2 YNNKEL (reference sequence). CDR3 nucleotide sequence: TGTGCCAGCAGCCGCGGACAGGCCGAGGGGGGACCCCTCCACTTT. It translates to CASSRGQAEGGPLHF.

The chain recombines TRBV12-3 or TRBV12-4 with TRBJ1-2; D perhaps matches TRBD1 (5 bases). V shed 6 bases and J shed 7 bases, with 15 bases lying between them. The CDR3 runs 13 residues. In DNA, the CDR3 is TGTGCCAGCAGGGGGGGGACCTTGGGTGGCTACACCTTC. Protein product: CASRGGTLGGYTF.

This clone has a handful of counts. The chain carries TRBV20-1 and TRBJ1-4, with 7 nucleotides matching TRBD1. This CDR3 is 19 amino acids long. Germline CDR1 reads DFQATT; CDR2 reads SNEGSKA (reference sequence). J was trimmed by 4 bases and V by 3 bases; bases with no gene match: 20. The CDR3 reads CSASNLPAPGGGLNEKLFF. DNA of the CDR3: TGCAGTGCTAGTAATTTGCCAGCCCCAGGAGGGGGCCTTAATGAAAAACTGTTTTTT.

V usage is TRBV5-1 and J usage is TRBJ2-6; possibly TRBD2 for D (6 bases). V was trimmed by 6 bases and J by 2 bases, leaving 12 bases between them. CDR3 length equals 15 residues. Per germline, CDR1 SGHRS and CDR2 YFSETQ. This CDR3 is CASTPPGAGANVLTF. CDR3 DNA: TGCGCCAGCACCCCACCGGGGGCTGGGGCCAACGTCCTGACTTTC.

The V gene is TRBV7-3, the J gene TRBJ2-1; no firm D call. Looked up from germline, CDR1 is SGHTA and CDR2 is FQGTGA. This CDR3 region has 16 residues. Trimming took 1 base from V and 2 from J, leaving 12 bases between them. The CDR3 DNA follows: TGTGCCAGCAGCTTAAGAAGGGATGGGACCTACAATGAGCAGTTCTTC. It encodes CASSLRRDGTYNEQFF.

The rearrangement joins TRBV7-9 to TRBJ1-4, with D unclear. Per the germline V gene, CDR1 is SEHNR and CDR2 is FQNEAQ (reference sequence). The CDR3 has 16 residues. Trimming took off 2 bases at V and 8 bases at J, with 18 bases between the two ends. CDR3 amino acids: CASSLRSSQPGEKLFF. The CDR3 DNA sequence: TGTGCCAGCAGCTTAAGGTCTTCCCAGCCCGGGGAAAAACTGTTTTTT.

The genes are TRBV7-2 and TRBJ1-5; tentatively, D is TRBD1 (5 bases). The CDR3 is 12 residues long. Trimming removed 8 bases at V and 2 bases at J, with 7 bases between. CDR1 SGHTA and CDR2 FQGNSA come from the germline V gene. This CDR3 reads CASGDRNQPQHF. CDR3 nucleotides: TGTGCCAGCGGGGACCGCAATCAGCCCCAGCATTTT.

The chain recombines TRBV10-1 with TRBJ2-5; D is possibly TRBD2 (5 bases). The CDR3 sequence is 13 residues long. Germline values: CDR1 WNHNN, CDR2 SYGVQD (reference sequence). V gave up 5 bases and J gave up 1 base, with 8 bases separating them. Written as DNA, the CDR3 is TGCGCCAGCAGTAGACTAAGCCAAGAGACCCAGTACTTC. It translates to CASSRLSQETQYF.

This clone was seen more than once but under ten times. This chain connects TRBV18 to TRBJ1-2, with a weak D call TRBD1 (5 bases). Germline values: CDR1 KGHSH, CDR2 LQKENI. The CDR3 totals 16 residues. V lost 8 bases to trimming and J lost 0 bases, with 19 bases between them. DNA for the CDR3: TGTGCCAGCACTCCCCGGGACGCCAGCACTAACTATGGCTACACCTTC. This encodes CASTPRDASTNYGYTF. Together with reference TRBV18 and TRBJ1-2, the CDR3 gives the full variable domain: NAGVMQNPRHLVRRRGQEARLRCSPMKGHSHVYWYRQLPEEGLKFMVYLQKENIIDESGMPKERFSAEFPKEGPSILRIQQVVRGDSAAYFCASTPRDASTNYGYTFGSGTRLTVV.

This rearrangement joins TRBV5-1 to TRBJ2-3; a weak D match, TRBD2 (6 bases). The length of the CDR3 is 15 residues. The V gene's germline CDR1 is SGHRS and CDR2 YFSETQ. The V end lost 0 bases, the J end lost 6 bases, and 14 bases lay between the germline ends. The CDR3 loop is CASSLDSAGGDTQYF. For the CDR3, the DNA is TGCGCCAGCAGCTTGGACTCAGCGGGTGGGGATACGCAGTATTTT.

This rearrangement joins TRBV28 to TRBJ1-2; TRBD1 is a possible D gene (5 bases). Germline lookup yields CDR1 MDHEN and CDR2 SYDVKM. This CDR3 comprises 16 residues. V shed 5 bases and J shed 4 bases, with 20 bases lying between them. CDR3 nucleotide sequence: TGTGCCAGCAGTCCCCCCTTGAGGCAGGGACTCTATGGCTACACCTTC. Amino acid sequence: CASSPPLRQGLYGYTF.

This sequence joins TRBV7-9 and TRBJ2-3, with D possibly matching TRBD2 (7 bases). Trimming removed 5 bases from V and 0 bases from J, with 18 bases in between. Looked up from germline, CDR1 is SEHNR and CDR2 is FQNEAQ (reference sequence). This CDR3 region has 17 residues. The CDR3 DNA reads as TGTGCCAGCAGCCCTCTTAAGGGGGGGGCCAGCACAGATACGCAGTATTTT. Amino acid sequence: CASSPLKGGASTDTQYF.

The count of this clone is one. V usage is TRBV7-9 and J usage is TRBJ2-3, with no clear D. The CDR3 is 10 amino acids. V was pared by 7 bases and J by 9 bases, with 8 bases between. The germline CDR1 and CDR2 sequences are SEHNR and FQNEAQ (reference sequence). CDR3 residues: CASNRNTQYF. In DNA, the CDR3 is TGTGCCAGCAACCGTAACACGCAGTATTTT.

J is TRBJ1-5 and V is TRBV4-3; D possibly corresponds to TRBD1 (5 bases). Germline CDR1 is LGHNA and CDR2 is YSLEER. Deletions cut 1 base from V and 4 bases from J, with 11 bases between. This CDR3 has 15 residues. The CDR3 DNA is TGCGCCAGCAGCCAAGGCGCGGGGCGGAATCAGCCCCAGCATTTT. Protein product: CASSQGAGRNQPQHF.

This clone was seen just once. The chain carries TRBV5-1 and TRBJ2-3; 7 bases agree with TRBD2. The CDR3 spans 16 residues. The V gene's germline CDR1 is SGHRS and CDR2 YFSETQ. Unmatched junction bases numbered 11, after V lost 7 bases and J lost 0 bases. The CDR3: CASSSTGGQSTDTQYF. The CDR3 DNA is TGCGCCAGCTCCTCCACGGGGGGTCAAAGCACAGATACGCAGTATTTT.

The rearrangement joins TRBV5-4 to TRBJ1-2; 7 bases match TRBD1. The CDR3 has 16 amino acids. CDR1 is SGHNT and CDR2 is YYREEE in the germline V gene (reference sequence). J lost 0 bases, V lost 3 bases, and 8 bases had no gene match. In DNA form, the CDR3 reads TGTGCCAGCAGCTCCGTGGGACAGCCTACTAACTATGGCTACACCTTC. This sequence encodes CASSSVGQPTNYGYTF.

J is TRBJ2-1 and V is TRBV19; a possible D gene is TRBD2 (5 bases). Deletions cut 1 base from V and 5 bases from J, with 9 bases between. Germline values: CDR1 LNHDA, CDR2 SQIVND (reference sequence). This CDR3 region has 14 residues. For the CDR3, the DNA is TGTGCCAGTAGTATAGGAGGACTGGACAATGAGCAGTTCTTC. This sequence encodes CASSIGGLDNEQFF.

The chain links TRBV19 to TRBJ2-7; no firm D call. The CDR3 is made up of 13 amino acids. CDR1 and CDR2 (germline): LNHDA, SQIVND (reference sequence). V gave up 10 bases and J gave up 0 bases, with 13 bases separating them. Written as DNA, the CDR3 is TGTGCCACCGCCCGGACGGACTCCTACGAGCAGTACTTC. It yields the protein CATARTDSYEQYF.

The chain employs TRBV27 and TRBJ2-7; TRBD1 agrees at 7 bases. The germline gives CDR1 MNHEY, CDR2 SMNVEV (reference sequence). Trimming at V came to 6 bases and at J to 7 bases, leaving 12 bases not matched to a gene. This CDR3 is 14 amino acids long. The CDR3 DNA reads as TGTGCCAGCAGCCGGGACAGAGGTTCTACGGAGCAGTACTTC. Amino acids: CASSRDRGSTEQYF.

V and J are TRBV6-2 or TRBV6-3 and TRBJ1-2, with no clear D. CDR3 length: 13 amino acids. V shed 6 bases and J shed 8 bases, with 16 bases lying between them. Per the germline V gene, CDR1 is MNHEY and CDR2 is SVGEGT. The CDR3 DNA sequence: TGTGCCAGCAGCTGGGTTGAAAGTCGGGGCTACACCTTC. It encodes CASSWVESRGYTF.